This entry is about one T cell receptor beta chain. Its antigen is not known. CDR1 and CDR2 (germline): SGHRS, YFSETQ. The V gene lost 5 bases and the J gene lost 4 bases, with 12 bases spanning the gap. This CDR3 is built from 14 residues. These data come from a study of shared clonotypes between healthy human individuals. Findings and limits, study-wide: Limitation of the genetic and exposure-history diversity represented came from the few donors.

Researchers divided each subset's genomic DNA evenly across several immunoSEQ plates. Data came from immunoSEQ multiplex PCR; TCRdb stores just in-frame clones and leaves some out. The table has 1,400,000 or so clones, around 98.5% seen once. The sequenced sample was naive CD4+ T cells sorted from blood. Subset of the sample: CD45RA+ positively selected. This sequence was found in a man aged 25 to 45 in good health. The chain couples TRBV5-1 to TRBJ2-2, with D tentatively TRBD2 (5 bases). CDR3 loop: CASSTGSATGELFF. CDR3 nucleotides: TGCGCCAGCAGTACGGGGTCGGCCACCGGGGAGCTGTTTTTT.